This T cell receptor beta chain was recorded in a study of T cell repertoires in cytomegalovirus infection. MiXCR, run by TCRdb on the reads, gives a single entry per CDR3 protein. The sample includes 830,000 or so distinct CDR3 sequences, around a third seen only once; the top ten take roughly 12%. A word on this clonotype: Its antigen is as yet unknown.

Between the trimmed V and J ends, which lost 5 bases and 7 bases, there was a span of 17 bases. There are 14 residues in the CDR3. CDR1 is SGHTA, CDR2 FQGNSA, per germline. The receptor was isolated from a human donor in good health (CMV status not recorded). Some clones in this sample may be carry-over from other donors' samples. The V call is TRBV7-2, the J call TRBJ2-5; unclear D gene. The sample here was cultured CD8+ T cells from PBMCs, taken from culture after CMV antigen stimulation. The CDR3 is CASSVDSLSGTQYF. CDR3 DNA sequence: TGTGCCAGCAGCGTAGATTCTCTGTCGGGGACCCAGTACTTC.